This T cell receptor (beta chain) was documented in a study of blood T cell repertoires in COVID-19. CDR3 length: 13 residues. Trimming cost V 9 bases and J 0 bases; bases outside gene matches: 5. Per germline, CDR1 MNHEY and CDR2 SVGAGI. This clone was observed once. The repertoire was sequenced with immunoSEQ multiplex PCR; TCRdb's copy has only in-frame clones and lacks some. This table has about 270,000 clones, 70% to 90% appearing once. This chain uses TRBV6-5 with TRBJ2-7, with 7 bases aligning to TRBD1. The sample consisted of PBMCs or T cells enriched from blood (not recorded which). The sequence came from a young woman with acute COVID-19. DNA for the CDR3: TGTGCCAGTTTGGGGACAGACTCCTACGAGCAGTACTTC. Its translation: CASLGTDSYEQYF.